The 14 T cell receptor beta chains listed next were all sequenced from one sample in a study of response to subunit inactivated influenza vaccine (dated by TCRdb to the late 2010s). The library was built by means of RT-PCR. TCRdb records Illumina HiSeq 2500 as the sequencer. TCRdb reworked the public reads: Q25 trimming with fastp, MiXCR clone assembly, productive beta chains retained. Rows with a matching CDR3 protein are joined into one entry that keeps the most common DNA and genes. The sample table shows around 500,000 distinct CDR3 sequences, and approximately 11% are seen once. In total, the top ten clones hold 12% of the sample. The sample's time point label, decoded: 45 days after influenza vaccine administration. The source was PBMCs from blood, collected 35 to 45 days after vaccination. The receptors derive from a man in his fifties who received an inactivated influenza vaccine. Donor details come from another sample of the same person, matched by shared clones.

This clonotype showed up just a few times. At one end the junction does not follow the germline gene, possibly because of a read error. The chain carries TRBV5-6 and TRBJ2-7; D is perhaps TRBD1 (5 bases). This CDR3 has 13 amino acids. Looked up from germline, CDR1 is SGHDT and CDR2 is YYEEEE. For the CDR3, the DNA is TGTGCCAGCAGATTGGGGCAGGGCTACGAGCAGTACTTC. Translation: CASRLGQGYEQYF.

This clonotype was seen repeatedly, ten times or more. V usage is TRBV12-3 or TRBV12-4 and J usage is TRBJ2-3; no clear D. Trimming shortened V by 6 bases and J by 5 bases, and 9 bases separated the two germline ends. The CDR3 runs 12 residues. The CDR3, as DNA: TGTGCCAGCAGCCCCGACGGAGATACGCAGTATTTT. It specifies CASSPDGDTQYF.

The gene calls are TRBV2 and TRBJ2-3, with 7 bases lining up with TRBD2. The length of the CDR3 is 17 residues. Germline V gives CDR1 SNHLY, CDR2 FYNNEI. Losses at the gene ends were 5 bases for V and 0 bases for J; bases not matched to a gene: 11. CDR3 in DNA: TGTGCCAGCAGTTCTCAGCTAGCGGCAATTAGCACAGATACGCAGTATTTT. Translated, it gives CASSSQLAAISTDTQYF.

The CDR3 coding sequence is TGTGCCAGCAGTTTGGGTAGGACAGGGAACACCGGGGAGCTGTTTTTT. It is translated as CASSLGRTGNTGELFF. The genes are TRBV28 and TRBJ2-2; 7 bases agree with TRBD1. The CDR3 has 16 residues. Germline V CDR1 and CDR2: MDHEN, SYDVKM. Germline trimming cut 3 bases from V and 1 base from J; bases unmatched to any gene: 5.

The chain uses TRBV5-6 and TRBJ2-2; no clear D. V was cut by 2 bases and J by 5 bases, with 13 bases left in between. Germline-derived CDR1 and CDR2 are SGHDT and YYEEEE. The CDR3 contains 15 residues. This chain's CDR3 is CASSLSGQFTGELFF. The DNA of the CDR3 is TGTGCCAGCAGCTTATCCGGGCAGTTTACCGGGGAGCTGTTTTTT.

This clonotype appeared a few times. The chain couples TRBV20-1 to TRBJ2-1; 7 nucleotides align to TRBD2. V trimming: 8 bases; J trimming: 9 bases; junction bases outside the gene matches: 10. This CDR3 has 12 residues. Germline V gene lookup returns CDR1 DFQATT and CDR2 SNEGSKA (reference sequence). The CDR3 sequence: CSTLVGGVEQFF. In DNA, the CDR3 is TGCAGTACACTAGTGGGAGGGGTTGAGCAGTTCTTC.

The chain links TRBV18 to TRBJ1-6, with a weak D call TRBD1 (6 bases). Germline values: CDR1 KGHSH, CDR2 LQKENI. V was pared by 4 bases and J by 10 bases, with 17 bases between. The CDR3 extends over 15 amino acids. CDR3 in amino acids: CASSLRAGEDSPLHF. CDR3 coding DNA: TGTGCCAGCTCACTTCGTGCAGGGGAGGACTCACCCCTCCACTTT.

Points on this clonotype: Since a much larger clone is just one base distant, this may be a read error. This chain joins TRBV7-3 and TRBJ2-2; D is unresolved. V lost 5 bases, J lost 6 bases, and 10 bases lay in between. The CDR3 sequence is 13 residues long. From germline, CDR1 is SGHTA and CDR2 FQGTGA. In DNA, the CDR3 is TGTGCCAGCAGCCCCGCGCGAGCCGGGGAGCTGTTTTTT. Protein sequence: CASSPARAGELFF.

V usage is TRBV12-3 or TRBV12-4 and J usage is TRBJ1-6; 8 bases agree with TRBD1. The CDR3 length is 14 residues. The V and J ends lost 6 bases and 7 bases, in that order; junction bases with no gene match: 5. The DNA of the CDR3 is TGTGCCAGCAGCCCGAGACAGGGGAATTCACCCCTCCACTTT. This translates into CASSPRQGNSPLHF.

This clonotype was seen many times. The gene calls are TRBV20-1 and TRBJ2-5; TRBD2 aligns across 9 bases. CDR3 length equals 13 residues. Germline V lookup: CDR1 DFQATT, CDR2 SNEGSKA (reference sequence). V lost 5 bases, J lost 5 bases, and 6 bases stayed unmatched. CDR3 sequence (DNA): TGCAGTGCTCCTAGCGGGACTGGTGAGACCCAGTACTTC. This encodes CSAPSGTGETQYF.

This clonotype showed up just a few times. The rearrangement joins TRBV2 to TRBJ2-2; 7 nucleotides line up with TRBD1. The length of the CDR3 is 13 residues. Trimming removed 6 bases from V and 6 bases from J; junction bases left unmatched: 4. Germline CDR1 and CDR2: SNHLY and FYNNEI. The CDR3 region has the DNA TGTGCCAGCAGGAACAGGGGCCCCGGGGAGCTGTTTTTT. This sequence encodes CASRNRGPGELFF.

The chain combines TRBV9 with TRBJ2-1; D unresolved. V shed 0 bases and J shed 0 bases, with 19 bases lying between them. From germline, CDR1 is SGDLS and CDR2 YYNGEE. This CDR3 is 19 amino acids long. The CDR3 loop reads CASSVDGRSLQGSYNEQFF. The CDR3 DNA reads as TGTGCCAGCAGCGTAGATGGCAGGTCCCTCCAAGGCTCCTACAATGAGCAGTTCTTC.

This clonotype is medium-sized. The rearrangement joins TRBV6-2 or TRBV6-3 to TRBJ2-2; the D gene is possibly TRBD1 (5 bases). Germline V CDR1 and CDR2: MNHEY, SVGEGT. The CDR3 loop spans 16 amino acids. V gave up 5 bases and J gave up 5 bases, with 18 bases separating them. In nucleotides, the CDR3 is TGTGCCAGCAGTCCGGCCCAACATCAGGGAACCGGGGAGCTGTTTTTT. Translated: CASSPAQHQGTGELFF.

V gene TRBV3-1 combines with J gene TRBJ2-3, with D hard to call. The CDR3 runs 11 residues. The germline gives CDR1 LGHDT, CDR2 YNNKEL (reference sequence). V lost 10 bases, J lost 5 bases, and 10 bases lay in between. CDR3 loop: CATRVGDTQYF. In nucleotides, the CDR3 is TGTGCCACCCGCGTAGGAGATACGCAGTATTTT.